This record looks at one T cell receptor (beta chain) sequence and its context. Its antigen is not identified. Primers for the PCR totalled 60 Vbeta and 13 Jbeta. Repertoires were generated with immunoSEQ multiplex PCR, while TCRdb's copy carries only in-frame clones and drops some. The profile shows fewer than 150,000 clones, around 76% of them singletons. The sample belongs to a study of cytomegalovirus exposure and HLA in healthy donors. Study-wide points: The investigators catalogued some 150 TCR beta chains as cytomegalovirus-associated.

This CDR3 is built from 12 residues. Trimming stripped 1 base from V and 8 bases from J, with 11 bases between. Germline V CDR1 and CDR2: GTSNPN, SVGIG (reference sequence). This TCR was sampled from a man aged 55 to 70 in good health and CMV-seropositive. This sequence joins TRBV30 and TRBJ1-2, with D uncertain. The sample comprised PBMCs. CDR3 sequence reads: CAWSAQYGGYTF. CDR3 coding DNA: TGTGCCTGGAGTGCGCAGTACGGGGGCTACACCTTC.